The present entry profiles one TCR beta chain with its context. Its antigen is not identified. This sample stems from a study of cytomegalovirus exposure and HLA in healthy donors. Germline loops: CDR1 MDHEN, CDR2 SYDVKM. After removal of 6 bases from V and 7 bases from J, the junction contained 6 bases not matched to a gene. The CDR3 sequence is 13 residues long. The data were produced by immunoSEQ multiplex PCR, yet TCRdb's version contains in-frame clones alone and is incomplete. The sample holds fewer than 75,000 clones; around 95% are singletons and the top ten take approximately 3.3%. Study outcomes and limitations: Rare sequences made up most TCRs, while some public TCRs were found in many donors.

The validation cohort, a group of roughly 120 subjects, included the donors and was separate from the roughly 670-subject first cohort. The sequencing sample was made of PBMCs. The chain couples TRBV28 to TRBJ1-2; TRBD1 matches at 9 bases. The TCR sequence derives from a man aged 18-30 years in good health and CMV-seronegative. The CDR3 sequence: CASSRRDRVGYTF. CDR3 coding DNA: TGTGCCAGCAGCCGACGGGACAGGGTTGGCTACACCTTC.